Shown below are 20 T cell receptor beta chains from a single sample sequenced in a study of shared clonotypes between healthy human individuals. Measured with immunoSEQ multiplex PCR; TCRdb has only the in-frame clones, and not every one. Of roughly 520,000 clones in the sample, around 96% were seen once. What was sequenced was naive CD4+ T cells sorted from blood. Subset indicated: CD45RA+ positively selected. The receptors were sampled from a woman under 40 in good health.

This clone appeared once. The chain is built from TRBV19 and TRBJ2-7; TRBD1 or TRBD2 may be the D gene (5 bases each). Trimming shortened V by 6 bases and J by 2 bases, and 11 bases separated the two germline ends. Looked up from germline, CDR1 is LNHDA and CDR2 is SQIVND (reference sequence). The CDR3 has 13 amino acids. CDR3 region: CASSRDGTYEQYF. In DNA form, the CDR3 reads TGTGCCAGTAGCCGGGACGGAACCTACGAGCAGTACTTC.

This chain links TRBV11-2 with TRBJ1-2; possibly TRBD1 for D (6 bases). Looked up from germline, CDR1 is SGHAT and CDR2 is FQNNGV. The CDR3 has 15 amino acids. The germline V and J ends were trimmed by 3 bases and 1 base, with 12 bases remaining between them. The CDR3 DNA reads TGTGCCAGCAGCTTGGGACACTCTCTTAACTATGGCTACACCTTC. Translating it yields CASSLGHSLNYGYTF.

The rearrangement uses TRBV5-1 and TRBJ2-1; 14 bases line up with TRBD2. V trimming: 3 bases; J trimming: 2 bases; junction bases outside the gene matches: 7. Germline CDR1 and CDR2: SGHRS and YFSETQ. CDR3 length: 18 amino acids. This CDR3 reads CASSSTTSGGGPYNEQFF. In DNA form, the CDR3 reads TGCGCCAGCAGCTCAACGACTAGCGGGGGGGGACCCTACAATGAGCAGTTCTTC.

The CDR3 nucleotides read TGTGCCAGCAGTTTATGGGTAGGGAAGGACTATGGCTACACCTTC. It encodes CASSLWVGKDYGYTF. The genes are TRBV28 and TRBJ1-2; D call uncertain. Trimming shortened V by 0 bases and J by 3 bases, and 11 bases separated the two germline ends. The CDR3 covers 15 residues. From germline, CDR1 is MDHEN and CDR2 SYDVKM.

The J gene is TRBJ2-6, the V gene TRBV7-3; D is unresolved. CDR1 and CDR2 (germline): SGHTA, FQGTGA. V gave up 4 bases and J gave up 2 bases, with 6 bases separating them. The CDR3 is made up of 14 amino acids. In DNA, the CDR3 is TGTGCCAGCAGCTCCCAGACTGGGGCCAACGTCCTGACTTTC. It translates to CASSSQTGANVLTF.

The chain has TRBV20-1 and TRBJ2-1; D is ambiguous. Germline CDR1 is DFQATT and CDR2 is SNEGSKA (reference sequence). V lost 3 bases and J lost 0, with 0 bases in between. CDR3 length: 11 amino acids. The CDR3 loop reads CSASSYNEQFF. The CDR3 DNA follows: TGCAGTGCTAGCTCCTACAATGAGCAGTTCTTC.

The chain employs TRBV19 and TRBJ2-5; 9 positions match TRBD1. Trimming took 5 bases from V and 4 from J; bases not matched to a gene: 11. Germline CDR1 reads LNHDA; CDR2 reads SQIVND (reference sequence). The CDR3 is made up of 16 amino acids. CDR3 DNA sequence: TGTGCCAGTAGTCCCCTCCCGGGACAGGGAAGAGAGACCCAGTACTTC. It codes for CASSPLPGQGRETQYF.

With regard to this clone: Germline and junction disagree at one end, which may indicate a read error. The V and J genes are TRBV2 and TRBJ2-1; D unclear. The length of the CDR3 is 15 residues. Germline lookup yields CDR1 SNHLY and CDR2 FYNNEI. CDR3 residues: CASSRWISSYNGQFF. In DNA form, the CDR3 reads TGTGCCAGCAGCAGATGGATAAGCTCCTACAATGGGCAGTTCTTC.

This chain uses TRBV11-2 with TRBJ2-7, with TRBD1 identical over 7 bases. This CDR3 has 16 amino acids. J lost 0 bases, V lost 1 base, and 6 bases had no gene match. CDR1 SGHAT and CDR2 FQNNGV come from the germline V gene. CDR3 DNA: TGTGCCAGCAGCTTAGGGGGGACAGTCAGCTCCTACGAGCAGTACTTC. Translated, it gives CASSLGGTVSSYEQYF.

The chain joins TRBV6-1 to TRBJ2-1; TRBD2 aligns across 8 bases. This CDR3 spans 14 amino acids. Germline V CDR1 and CDR2: MNHNS, SASEGT. Trimming removed 2 bases from V and 15 bases from J; junction bases left unmatched: 12. The DNA for the CDR3 is TGTGCCAGCAGTGAACAAGCCGGGACTAGTCGGGGGTTCTTC. This encodes CASSEQAGTSRGFF.

The chain carries TRBV6-1 and TRBJ1-2; 11 bases line up with TRBD1. Germline values: CDR1 MNHNS, CDR2 SASEGT. This CDR3 contains 15 residues. Unmatched junction bases numbered 5, after V lost 6 bases and J lost 2 bases. The CDR3 region is CASSLRTGGNYGYTF. The CDR3 nucleotides read TGTGCCAGCAGCCTAAGGACAGGGGGCAACTATGGCTACACCTTC.

V usage is TRBV27 and J usage is TRBJ1-5, with TRBD1 matching 7 bases. Trimming cost V 5 bases and J 0 bases; bases outside gene matches: 4. The CDR3 consists of 15 residues. Germline values: CDR1 MNHEY, CDR2 SMNVEV (reference sequence). Here the CDR3 reads CASSDRAYSNQPQHF. The CDR3 DNA is TGTGCCAGCAGTGACAGGGCCTATAGCAATCAGCCCCAGCATTTT.

The V call is TRBV7-9, the J call TRBJ1-2; no clear D. Trimming pared 1 base from V and 6 bases from J, leaving 9 bases between. The CDR3 spans 13 residues. CDR1 and CDR2 (germline): SEHNR, FQNEAQ (reference sequence). CDR3 sequence (DNA): TGTGCCAGCAGCTTAGGACTTTCGGATGGCTACACCTTC. Amino acid sequence: CASSLGLSDGYTF. Full variable domain (missing parts from reference TRBV7-9 and TRBJ1-2): DTGVSQNPRHKITKRGQNVTFRCDPISEHNRLYWYRQTLGQGPEFLTYFQNEAQLEKSRLLSDRFSAERPKGSFSTLEIQRTEQGDSAMYLCASSLGLSDGYTFGSGTRLTVV.

This rearrangement joins TRBV5-1 to TRBJ1-1; D is possibly TRBD1 (6 bases). The CDR3 has 14 amino acids. V was clipped by 1 base and J by 0 bases, with 7 bases between them. Germline V gene data show CDR1 as SGHRS and CDR2 as YFSETQ. CDR3 protein: CASSLTGLNTEAFF. CDR3 DNA: TGCGCCAGCAGCTTGACAGGGTTGAACACTGAAGCTTTCTTT.

This clone was seen just once. CDR3 nucleotides: TGTGCCAGCAGCCGAGGCTCAGGAGAGACCCAGTACTTC. This sequence encodes CASSRGSGETQYF. The chain carries TRBV7-3 and TRBJ2-5; D unclear. The V and J ends lost 5 bases and 4 bases respectively, with 11 bases between them. The CDR3 extends over 13 amino acids. The V gene's germline CDR1 is SGHTA and CDR2 FQGTGA.

The chain has TRBV6-5 and TRBJ2-5; the D is unclear. Germline CDR1 and CDR2: MNHEY and SVGAGI. The V and J ends lost 7 bases and 0 bases respectively, with 9 bases between them. The CDR3 has 13 amino acids. The DNA for the CDR3 is TGTGCCAGCACCCCCCCGTACCAAGAGACCCAGTACTTC. It codes for CASTPPYQETQYF.

The rearrangement joins TRBV5-6 to TRBJ1-2; 8 bases align to TRBD1. Germline V CDR1 and CDR2: SGHDT, YYEEEE. The CDR3 spans 15 residues. Unmatched junction bases numbered 9, after V lost 0 bases and J lost 8 bases. The CDR3 bases are TGTGCCAGCAGCTTGGCCGGCAGGGGGCTCGAAGGCTACACCTTC. Amino acid sequence: CASSLAGRGLEGYTF.

This chain uses TRBV27 with TRBJ2-7; 9 bases map to TRBD1. This CDR3 region has 14 residues. The V gene end was trimmed by 3 bases and the J gene end by 5 bases; junction bases not matched to a gene: 5. Germline V gives CDR1 MNHEY, CDR2 SMNVEV (reference sequence). The CDR3 DNA sequence: TGTGCCAGCAGTTTGGGACAGGGAGGCGACGAGCAGTACTTC. It yields the protein CASSLGQGGDEQYF.

The V gene is TRBV4-1, the J gene TRBJ2-5; D is uncertain. Trimming left V 4 bases short and J 0 bases short, with 15 bases between. This CDR3 comprises 16 residues. Looked up from germline, CDR1 is MGHRA and CDR2 is YSYEKL. The CDR3 loop is CASSPRPITYQETQYF. CDR3 coding DNA: TGCGCCAGCAGCCCAAGACCTATAACGTACCAAGAGACCCAGTACTTC.

The genes are TRBV11-2 and TRBJ1-1; D is undetermined. The CDR3 contains 13 residues. V was shortened by 3 bases and J by 11 bases, with 16 bases between the two germline ends. Germline-derived CDR1 and CDR2 are SGHAT and FQNNGV. In DNA form, the CDR3 reads TGTGCCAGCAGCTTTGAATCTCGGCCCTCGGCTTTCTTT. This sequence encodes CASSFESRPSAFF. Filled out from reference TRBV11-2 and TRBJ1-1, the complete variable domain reads EAGVAQSPRYKIIEKRQSVAFWCNPISGHATLYWYQQILGQGPKLLIQFQNNGVVDDSQLPKDRFSAERLKGVDSTLKIQPAKLEDSAVYLCASSFESRPSAFFGQGTRLTVV.